A selection of T cell receptor beta chains follows, all from one sample in a study of regulatory T cells in long-lasting Graves disease. TCRdb redid the calling of the multiplex PCR reads with MiXCR, one entry per CDR3 protein. The data contain about 220,000 distinct CDR3 sequences, approximately 19% of them singletons. These same data were also listed under a study on T cells in Graves' hyperthyroidism and ophthalmopathy.

The sample in question was peripheral blood mononuclear cells (PBMCs), obtained at new diagnosis, from a patient treated with antithyroid drugs. The receptor set was obtained from a young woman with Graves disease. The CDR3 runs from the conserved cysteine through the conserved F or W.

CDR3: CASSLSGGGAVNEKLFF
J: TRBJ1-4
V: TRBV28

CDR3: CASSLERAGGPYNEQFF
J: TRBJ2-1
V: TRBV5-8

CDR3: CASGLKGSGYTF
J: TRBJ1-2
V: TRBV12-5

CDR3: CASKKAAPKGETQYF
J: TRBJ2-5
V: TRBV5-1

CDR3: CAWSAGGAENTEAFF
J: TRBJ1-1
V: TRBV30

CDR3: CASSLAGGSEKLFF
J: TRBJ1-4
V: TRBV7-9

CDR3: CASTGGLNQPQHF
J: TRBJ1-5
V: TRBV27

CDR3: CASMRGQGATNQPQHF
J: TRBJ1-5
V: TRBV7-9

CDR3: CSAGTSGTRTQYF
J: TRBJ2-5
V: TRBV20-1

CDR3: CASSLPDRGNEQYF
J: TRBJ2-7
V: TRBV19

CDR3: CASSASGRFGNEQFF
J: TRBJ2-1
V: TRBV2

CDR3: CARQTSGSHEQYF
J: TRBJ2-7
V: TRBV19

CDR3: CASKSTGTQPQHF
J: TRBJ1-5
V: TRBV12-3/TRBV12-4

CDR3: CASRGGGLFKAFF
J: TRBJ1-1
V: TRBV28

CDR3: CASNLFGEQYF
J: TRBJ2-7
V: TRBV28

CDR3: CASTNQLRSANYGYTF
J: TRBJ1-2
V: TRBV6-1

CDR3: CASSYRVGGKLFF
J: TRBJ1-4
V: TRBV6-5

CDR3: CASSHAGLAGVGTGELFF
J: TRBJ2-2
V: TRBV3-1

CDR3: CASSLGWDGLAEQYF
J: TRBJ2-7
V: TRBV11-3

CDR3: CASSRNLRGQPQHF
J: TRBJ1-5
V: TRBV3-1

CDR3: CASRGQEPSGANVLTF
J: TRBJ2-6
V: TRBV2

CDR3: CASSLAPRRETQYF
J: TRBJ2-5
V: TRBV12-3/TRBV12-4

CDR3: CSASGARSSYNEQFF
J: TRBJ2-1
V: TRBV20-1

CDR3: CASRGVFYNSPLHF
J: TRBJ1-6
V: TRBV6-1

CDR3: CASTRRAGEQYF
J: TRBJ2-7
V: TRBV2

CDR3: CASSSGRAYEQYF
J: TRBJ2-7
V: TRBV7-9

CDR3: CASSGTGGTNYGYTF
J: TRBJ1-2
V: TRBV2

CDR3: CASSQNMGDSYEQYF
J: TRBJ2-7
V: TRBV7-6

CDR3: CASSEARGTEAFF
J: TRBJ1-1
V: TRBV2

CDR3: CATSRQGTDTQYF
J: TRBJ2-3
V: TRBV15

CDR3: CAGSYGYNSPLHF
J: TRBJ1-6
V: TRBV2

CDR3: CASSPEWGTGELFF
J: TRBJ2-2
V: TRBV7-6

CDR3: CAWMGGSGNTIYF
J: TRBJ1-3
V: TRBV30

CDR3: CASSEGGSSYEQYF
J: TRBJ2-7
V: TRBV6-2/TRBV6-3

CDR3: CASSRDRGGDEQFF
J: TRBJ2-1
V: TRBV19

CDR3: CASSGSGVEDTQYF
J: NA
V: TRBV11-1

CDR3: CASSLEGPANYGYTF
J: TRBJ1-2
V: TRBV7-2

CDR3: CASSEDPFYEQYF
J: TRBJ2-7
V: TRBV5-1

CDR3: CASGTGDTGELFF
J: TRBJ2-2
V: TRBV6-1

CDR3: CASRKPGSGYTF
J: TRBJ1-2
V: TRBV2

CDR3: CASGPSSGDTQYF
J: TRBJ2-3
V: TRBV12-5

CDR3: CASSEDRGYSNQPQHF
J: TRBJ1-5
V: TRBV18

CDR3: CASSLVGMFEQYF
J: TRBJ2-7
V: TRBV11-2

CDR3: CASSSQGKGTDTQYF
J: TRBJ2-3
V: TRBV5-1

CDR3: CASSLARGYTEAFF
J: TRBJ1-1
V: TRBV13

CDR3: CASSQGVSVGQFF
J: TRBJ2-1
V: TRBV28

CDR3: CASSNTDTQYF
J: TRBJ2-3
V: TRBV2